The rows below give T cell receptor beta chains drawn from one sample of a study of T cell responses to AZD1222 COVID-19 vaccine. Clones were read by immunoSEQ multiplex PCR, and TCRdb kept only the in-frame ones, dropping some. This sample has about 110,000 clones, with approximately 84% found just once. The sequenced sample was peripheral blood, obtained on day 0 of AZD1222 vaccination. The source of these receptors is an adult in good health. Both conserved end residues are part of each CDR3. The order of the fields is clone size, J gene, V gene, D gene, CDR3 DNA, CDR3 protein. D genes are given only for firm matches. Clone sizes are given selectively: once, few, many, or a class where the clone is expanded.

- TRBJ1-6 TRBV5-1 TRBD1 TGCGCCAGCAGCGAAGGACAGGGAAGGTATAATTCACCCCTCCACTTT CASSEGQGRYNSPLHF
- TRBJ1-1 TRBV11-2 - TGTGCCAGCAGCTTAGACGGGTCTGCGGGCACTGAAGCTTTCTTT CASSLDGSAGTEAFF
- TRBJ2-5 TRBV5-4 - TGTGCCAGCAGTTTAGAAGGGGGAAAGACCCAGTACTTC CASSLEGGKTQYF
- TRBJ1-3 TRBV3-1/TRBV3-2 - TGTGCCAGCAGCCAAGAAAGGCCCAGGCGGGGCTCTGGAAACACCATATATTTT CASSQERPRRGSGNTIYF
- TRBJ2-5 TRBV7-2 - TGTGCCAGCAGCTTATCCCCCCAAGAGACCCAGTACTTC CASSLSPQETQYF
- TRBJ2-2 TRBV5-4 - TGTGCCAGCAGTACGGGGTGGGGGATTGGCGGGGAGCTGTTTTTT CASSTGWGIGGELFF
- TRBJ2-7 TRBV21-1 - TGTGCCAGCAGCATCCGATTGACACCTATTACCTACGAGCAGTACTTC CASSIRLTPITYEQYF
once TRBJ2-5 TRBV11-2 - TGTGCCAGCAGCTTAGGACTAGTAGCGGAGACCCAGTACTTC CASSLGLVAETQYF
- TRBJ1-5 TRBV5-5 - TGTGCCAGCAGCTTGGTGTCAGGGTATCAGCCCCAGCATTTT CASSLVSGYQPQHF
- TRBJ1-1 TRBV12-3/TRBV12-4 - TGTGCCAGCAGATGGGAAACGAGGACTGAAGCTTTCTTT CASRWETRTEAFF
few TRBJ1-5 TRBV6-5 - TGTGCCATCCCCGGGGGCTACGGCAATCAGCCCCAGCATTTT CAIPGGYGNQPQHF
- TRBJ2-3 TRBV11-3 - TGTGCCAGCCGGTCCGGAGAGGTAGCAGATACGCAGTATTTT CASRSGEVADTQYF
- TRBJ1-1 TRBV11-3 - TGTGCCAGCAGCACCCGAGGGGGGGGGCCGCACACTGAAGCTTTCTTT CASSTRGGGPHTEAFF
once TRBJ2-3 TRBV6-2/TRBV6-3 - TGTGCCAGCAGCCGACCGACAGAAAGGGGAGATACGCAGTATTTT CASSRPTERGDTQYF
- TRBJ1-4 TRBV18 - TGTGCCAGCTCACCGGACAGTCGAAATGAAAAACTGTTTTTT CASSPDSRNEKLFF
few TRBJ2-3 TRBV5-1 TRBD2 TGCGCCAGCACCTGGACTAGCGGGGGTTCTAGCACAGATACGCAGTATTTT CASTWTSGGSSTDTQYF
- TRBJ2-3 TRBV11-3 - TGTGCCAGCAGCTTAGGTGGCAGGGTTAGCACAGATACGCAGTATTTT CASSLGGRVSTDTQYF
- TRBJ2-7 TRBV19 - TGTGCCAGTAGTATTGTCGGACGACTGTACGAGCAGTACTTC CASSIVGRLYEQYF
- TRBJ2-1 TRBV6-5 - TGTGCCAGCAGTTACTCGGGGGATGAGCAGTTCTTC CASSYSGDEQFF
- TRBJ2-6 TRBV5-6 - TGTGCCAGCGGCAGGGCCCTAAGCTCTGGGGCCAACGTCCTGACTTTC CASGRALSSGANVLTF
- TRBJ1-6 TRBV27 - TGTGCCAGCAGTTTGGGCCCGACCTATTCACCCCTCCACTTT CASSLGPTYSPLHF
- TRBJ2-7 TRBV4-1 - TGCGCCAGCAGCCTTGCCCCTCGGGGCGAGCAGTACTTC CASSLAPRGEQYF
- TRBJ2-1 TRBV7-3 TRBD2 TGCGCCAGCAGCTTCCCGCGGGGGGGGAGAAATGAGCAGTTCTTC CASSFPRGGRNEQFF
- TRBJ1-1 TRBV15 - TGTGCCACCAGCAGAGGACAGGCTGGTACTGAAGCTTTCTTT CATSRGQAGTEAFF
- TRBJ2-7 TRBV5-1 - TGCGCCAGCAGCCCTTTCAGGGGATTCGCCCTCGAGCAGTACTTC CASSPFRGFALEQYF
- TRBJ2-3 TRBV5-1 - TGCGCCAGCAGCTCGGACAAGAGAGCAGATACGCAGTATTTT CASSSDKRADTQYF
- TRBJ2-2 TRBV3-1/TRBV3-2 TRBD1 TGTGCCAGCAGCGGACAGGGGGTTGACGGGGAGCTGTTTTTT CASSGQGVDGELFF
few TRBJ2-3 TRBV6-4 - TGTGCCAGCAGTGGAAGAGGCGGAACTAGCACAGATACGCAGTATTTT CASSGRGGTSTDTQYF
- TRBJ2-7 TRBV4-3 - TGCGCCAGCAGCCAGGCCTGGACAGCGAGCTCCTACGAGCAGTACTTC CASSQAWTASSYEQYF
few TRBJ2-5 TRBV2 - TGTGCCAGCAGGGCAGGGTTCGGTGTTGAGACCCAGTACTTC CASRAGFGVETQYF
- TRBJ2-1 TRBV5-1 TRBD2 TGCGCCAGCAGTGACGGGAGGGCGAACAATGAGCAGTTCTTC CASSDGRANNEQFF
- TRBJ1-1 TRBV7-3 - TGTGCCAGCAGCTTAAATGGGGGGAACACTGAAGCTTTCTTT CASSLNGGNTEAFF
few TRBJ1-6 TRBV7-2 - TGTGCCAGCAGCCCCCGGACAGTCGAGCGATCACCCCTCCACTTT CASSPRTVERSPLHF
- TRBJ2-1 TRBV30 - TGTGCCTGGAGAAAAAGATACAATGAGCAGTTCTTC CAWRKRYNEQFF
- TRBJ2-7 TRBV6-6 TRBD2 TGTGCCAGCAGTGGGACTAGCGATTACTCCTACGAGCAGTACTTC CASSGTSDYSYEQYF
- TRBJ2-2 TRBV14 - TGTGCCAGCAGCCCTTGGACAGCACCAAACACCGGGGAGCTGTTTTTT CASSPWTAPNTGELFF
- TRBJ1-2 TRBV27 - TGTGCCAGCAGTTTCAGTGGCGGGATCTATGGCTACACCTTC CASSFSGGIYGYTF
- TRBJ2-7 TRBV18 TRBD1 TGTGCCAGCTCACCTTCTCCGGGACAGGGGGCCTACGAGCAGTACTTC CASSPSPGQGAYEQYF
- TRBJ2-2 TRBV5-4 - TGTGCCAGCAGCCCAACTGTACAGGGGAGGGACACCGGGGAGCTGTTTTTT CASSPTVQGRDTGELFF
- TRBJ2-4 TRBV11-3 - TGTGCCAGCAGCTTAGATCCCACAGGGTTATGGGCCAAAAACATTCAGTACTTC CASSLDPTGLWAKNIQYF